Listed here are 14 T cell receptor beta chains from one sample, sequenced in a study of blood T cell repertoires in COVID-19. The data were produced by immunoSEQ multiplex PCR, yet TCRdb's version contains in-frame clones alone and is incomplete. The sample includes tens of thousands of clones, 82% of them seen just once. Sequences were obtained from peripheral blood. The receptors were gathered from a human donor in a cohort sampled during active COVID-19.

In its sample, this clone was seen many times. This chain joins TRBV6-5 and TRBJ2-7; 7 bases map to TRBD1. The CDR3 extends over 13 amino acids. The V gene's germline CDR1 is MNHEY and CDR2 SVGAGI. V lost 8 bases and J lost 4; bases outside the gene matches: 8. Here the CDR3 DNA reads TGTGCCAGCGCCCGGGACAGAAAATACGAGCAGTACTTC. It is translated as CASARDRKYEQYF.

This clone has a handful of counts. Distinct nucleotide sequences in the sample also encode this CDR3. The CDR3 region has the DNA TGTGCCAGCTCACCGAGTAGCACAGATACGCAGTATTTT. This sequence encodes CASSPSSTDTQYF. V gene TRBV18 combines with J gene TRBJ2-3; unclear D gene. V was clipped by 3 bases and J by 0 bases, with 4 bases between them. The length of the CDR3 is 13 residues. CDR1 KGHSH and CDR2 LQKENI come from the germline V gene. The variable domain in full, completed from reference TRBV18 and TRBJ2-3, reads NAGVMQNPRHLVRRRGQEARLRCSPMKGHSHVYWYRQLPEEGLKFMVYLQKENIIDESGMPKERFSAEFPKEGPSILRIQQVVRGDSAAYFCASSPSSTDTQYFGPGTRLTVL.

The genes are TRBV5-1 and TRBJ1-5, with 7 bases fitting TRBD1. Germline V gives CDR1 SGHRS, CDR2 YFSETQ. V lost 0 bases and J lost 2; bases outside the gene matches: 2. CDR3 length: 15 residues. In DNA, the CDR3 is TGCGCCAGCAGCTTGGGACAGGGCGGCAATCAGCCCCAGCATTTT. This translates into CASSLGQGGNQPQHF.

This clone was found a few times. The chain employs TRBV9 and TRBJ2-7; 7 nucleotides match TRBD1. The CDR3 has 16 residues. Germline V gives CDR1 SGDLS, CDR2 YYNGEE. J lost 5 bases, V lost 3 bases, and 14 bases had no gene match. The CDR3 is CASSAFTGTALHEQYF. For the CDR3, the DNA is TGTGCCAGCAGCGCATTCACCGGGACAGCCCTCCACGAGCAGTACTTC.

The chain combines TRBV4-3 with TRBJ2-5, with D maybe TRBD1 (6 bases). V was pared by 3 bases and J by 0 bases, with 14 bases between. The CDR3 spans 16 residues. Germline V gives CDR1 LGHNA, CDR2 YSLEER. The CDR3 DNA reads TGCGCCAGCAGCCACAGAGGCACAGGGAACCAAGAGACCCAGTACTTC. As protein: CASSHRGTGNQETQYF.

As DNA, the CDR3 is TGTGCCAGCTCCACAGCCGGGACTATATTGAACACTGAAGCTTTCTTT. It codes for CASSTAGTILNTEAFF. This rearrangement joins TRBV2 to TRBJ1-1; D perhaps matches TRBD1 (5 bases). In germline, CDR1 is SNHLY, CDR2 FYNNEI. This CDR3 is built from 16 residues. Deletions cut 8 bases from V and 0 bases from J, with 19 bases between.

The chain recombines TRBV7-8 with TRBJ2-3; 9 bases align to TRBD2. CDR3 length: 16 amino acids. J was trimmed by 4 bases and V by 2 bases; bases with no gene match: 7. CDR1 and CDR2 (germline): SGHVS, FQNEAQ. The CDR3 protein is CASSLSVAGAADTQYF. The CDR3 DNA reads as TGTGCCAGCAGCTTAAGCGTAGCGGGGGCCGCAGATACGCAGTATTTT.

This clone was observed a few times. CDR3 region: CASSQDRVTPLHF. DNA for the CDR3: TGCGCCAGCAGCCAAGATCGGGTTACACCCCTCCACTTT. V is TRBV4-1 and J is TRBJ1-6; unclear D gene. CDR1 is MGHRA, CDR2 YSYEKL, per germline. The CDR3 has 13 amino acids. Trimming took 0 bases from V and 11 from J, leaving 8 bases between them.

Here the CDR3 DNA reads TGTGCCAGCAGCTTATCCCTCACAGTCCGGGGTAACTACGAGCAGTACTTC. Amino acids: CASSLSLTVRGNYEQYF. The rearrangement links TRBV7-2 to TRBJ2-7; weak D call: TRBD2 (5 bases). The germline V and J ends were trimmed by 2 bases and 3 bases, with 20 bases remaining between them. The CDR3 runs 17 residues. From germline, CDR1 is SGHTA and CDR2 FQGNSA. The whole variable domain, filled in from reference TRBV7-2 and TRBJ2-7, reads GAGVSQSPSNKVTEKGKDVELRCDPISGHTALYWYRQSLGQGLEFLIYFQGNSAPDKSGLPSDRFSAERTGGSVSTLTIQRTQQEDSAVYLCASSLSLTVRGNYEQYFGPGTRLTVT.

V is TRBV12-5 and J is TRBJ1-2; 8 bases are shared with TRBD1. V lost 6 bases and J lost 6; bases outside the gene matches: 9. The germline V gene has CDR1 LGHNT and CDR2 FRNRAP. The CDR3 sequence is 14 residues long. The CDR3 region is CASGLGTGGHGYTF. DNA of the CDR3: TGTGCTAGTGGCCTAGGGACAGGCGGTCATGGCTACACCTTC.

This clone was detected only a few times. The rearrangement links TRBV5-4 to TRBJ1-2; 9 bases line up with TRBD1. CDR1 SGHNT and CDR2 YYREEE come from the germline V gene (reference sequence). J gave up 4 bases and V 2 bases, and 6 bases lay outside the gene matches. The CDR3 totals 15 residues. The CDR3 DNA is TGTGCCAGCAGCTTCCGGGACAGGGTCATCTATGGCTACACCTTC. Amino acid sequence: CASSFRDRVIYGYTF.

The V gene is TRBV30, the J gene TRBJ2-7, with D unresolved. Trimming took 5 bases from V and 3 from J, leaving 11 bases between them. The CDR3 totals 12 residues. CDR1 GTSNPN and CDR2 SVGIG come from the germline V gene (reference sequence). The CDR3, as DNA: TGTGCCTGGGGCGACACTCACTACGAGCAGTACTTC. It translates to CAWGDTHYEQYF.

The chain joins TRBV29-1 to TRBJ1-1, with a tentative D call TRBD1 (5 bases). V lost 4 bases, J lost 1 base, and 10 bases lay in between. The germline V gene encodes CDR1 SQVTM and CDR2 ANQGSEA. CDR3 length: 13 amino acids. In DNA, the CDR3 is TGCAGCGTTGTGGGTCAGGGGAACACTGAAGCTTTCTTT. It specifies CSVVGQGNTEAFF.

The chain joins TRBV4-2 to TRBJ2-3, with D hard to call. V was pared by 5 bases and J by 2 bases, with 17 bases between. Germline-derived CDR1 and CDR2 are LGHNA and YNFKEQ. This CDR3 region has 16 residues. For the CDR3, the DNA is TGTGCCAGCAGCTTACGACACGGCCGTAACACAGATACGCAGTATTTT. Residues: CASSLRHGRNTDTQYF.